The clone carrying this T cell receptor (beta chain) has only a few counts. The antigen remains unidentified. This record comes from a study of T-cell memory formation after mild COVID-19. UMIs and sample barcodes were carried by the TCR alpha and TCR beta cDNA libraries that 5'RACE produced using constant-segment primers. TCRdb redid the calling of the 5' RACE reads with MiXCR, one entry per CDR3 protein. The data hold around 140,000 distinct CDR3 sequences, with around 27% observed a single time. Study-level results: CD4/CD8 balance characterized clones contracting day 15 to 85, and CD4+ skew characterized later expanders. Some SARS-CoV-2-responding clones were already detected in memory before infection. Unconfirmed was the SARS-CoV-2 specificity of second-wave clones that peaked on day 37.

The ends were cut back, 3 bases at V and 1 base at J, with 13 bases in the middle. The CDR3 spans 15 residues. Germline-derived CDR1 and CDR2 are SGDLS and YYNGEE. Sequenced: PBMCs or a T cell subset sorted from them (not recorded which). The sequence derives from an adult woman who had mild COVID-19 (a few samples of this study predate the infection). Cell type and time point are not known. The chain uses TRBV9 and TRBJ1-1, with no clear D. The CDR3 DNA is TGTGCCAGCAGCGCCAGAGGGAATCAGAACACTGAAGCTTTCTTT. It yields the protein CASSARGNQNTEAFF.